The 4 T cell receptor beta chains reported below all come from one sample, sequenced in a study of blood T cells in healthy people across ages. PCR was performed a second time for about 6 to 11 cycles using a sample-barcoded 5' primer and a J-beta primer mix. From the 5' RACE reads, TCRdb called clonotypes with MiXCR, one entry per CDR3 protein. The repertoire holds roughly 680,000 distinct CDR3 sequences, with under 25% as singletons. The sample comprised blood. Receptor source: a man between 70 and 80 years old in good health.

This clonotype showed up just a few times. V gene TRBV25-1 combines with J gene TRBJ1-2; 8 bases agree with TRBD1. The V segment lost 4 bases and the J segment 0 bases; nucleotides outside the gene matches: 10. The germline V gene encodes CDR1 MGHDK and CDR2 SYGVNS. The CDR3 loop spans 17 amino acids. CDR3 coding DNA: TGTGCCAGCAGTGGTGGACCGGGACAGGAGCCTAACTATGGCTACACCTTC. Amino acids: CASSGGPGQEPNYGYTF.

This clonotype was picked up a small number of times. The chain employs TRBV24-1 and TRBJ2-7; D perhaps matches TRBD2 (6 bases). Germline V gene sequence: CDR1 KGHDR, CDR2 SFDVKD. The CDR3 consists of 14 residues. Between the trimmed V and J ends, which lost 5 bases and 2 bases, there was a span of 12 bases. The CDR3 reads CATSGGVNAYEQYF. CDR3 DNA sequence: TGTGCCACCAGTGGGGGGGTGAACGCCTACGAGCAGTACTTC.

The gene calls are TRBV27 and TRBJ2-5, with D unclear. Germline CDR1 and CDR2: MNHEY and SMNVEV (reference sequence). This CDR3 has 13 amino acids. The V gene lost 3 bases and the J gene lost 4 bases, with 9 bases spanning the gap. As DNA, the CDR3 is TGTGCCAGCAGTTTCCGAGGCCCAGAGACCCAGTACTTC. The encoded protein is CASSFRGPETQYF.

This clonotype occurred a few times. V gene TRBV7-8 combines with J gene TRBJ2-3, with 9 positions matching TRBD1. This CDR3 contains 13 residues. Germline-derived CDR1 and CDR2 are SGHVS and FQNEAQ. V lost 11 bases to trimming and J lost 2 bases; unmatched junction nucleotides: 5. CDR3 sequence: CAAGTGLTDTQYF. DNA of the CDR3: TGTGCCGCCGGGACAGGGCTCACAGATACGCAGTATTTT. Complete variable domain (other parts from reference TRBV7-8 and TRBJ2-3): GAGVSQSPRYKVAKRGQDVALRCDPISGHVSLFWYQQALGQGPEFLTYFQNEAQLDKSGLPSDRFFAERPEGSVSTLKIQRTQQEDSAVYLCAAGTGLTDTQYFGPGTRLTVL.